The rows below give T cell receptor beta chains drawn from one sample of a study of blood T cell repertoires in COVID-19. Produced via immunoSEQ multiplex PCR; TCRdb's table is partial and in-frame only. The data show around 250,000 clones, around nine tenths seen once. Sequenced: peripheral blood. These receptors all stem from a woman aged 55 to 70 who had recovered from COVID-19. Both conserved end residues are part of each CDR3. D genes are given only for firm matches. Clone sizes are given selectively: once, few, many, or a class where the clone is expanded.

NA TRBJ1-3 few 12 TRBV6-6 CASRDTGNTIYF TGTGCCAGCAGAGATACAGGAAACACCATATATTTT
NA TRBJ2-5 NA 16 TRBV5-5 CASSLHHTVVSGTQYF TGTGCCAGCAGCCTCCATCATACGGTCGTCTCGGGGACCCAGTACTTC
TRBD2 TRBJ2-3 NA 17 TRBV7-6 CASSRGVAGGVTDTQYF TGTGCCAGCAGCAGAGGGGTAGCGGGGGGTGTAACAGATACGCAGTATTTT
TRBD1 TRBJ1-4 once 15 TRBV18 CASSSSDRGREKLFF TGTGCCAGCTCATCCTCGGACAGGGGGCGTGAAAAACTGTTTTTT
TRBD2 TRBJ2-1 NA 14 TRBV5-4 CASSPRLAGNEQFF TGTGCCAGCAGCCCCAGACTAGCGGGCAATGAGCAGTTCTTC
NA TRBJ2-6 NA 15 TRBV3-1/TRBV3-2 CASSPDMAGANVLTF TGTGCCAGCAGCCCCGACATGGCTGGGGCCAACGTCCTGACTTTC
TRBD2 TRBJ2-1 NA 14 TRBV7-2 CASSPGLAGGMEFF TGTGCCAGCAGCCCGGGACTAGCGGGGGGGATGGAGTTCTTC
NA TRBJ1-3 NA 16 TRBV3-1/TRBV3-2 CASSPRRGVGGNTIYF TGTGCCAGCAGCCCCCGCCGGGGGGTAGGAGGAAACACCATATATTTT
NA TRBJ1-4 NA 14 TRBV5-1 CASSSAGGGEKLFF TGCGCCAGCAGCTCGGCTGGCGGGGGAGAAAAACTGTTTTTT
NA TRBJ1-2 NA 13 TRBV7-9 CASSLDGIYGYTF TGTGCCAGCAGCTTGGACGGGATCTATGGCTACACCTTC
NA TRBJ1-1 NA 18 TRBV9 CASTPNARDTFMNTEAFF TGTGCCAGCACCCCTAACGCCCGGGACACGTTCATGAACACTGAAGCTTTCTTT
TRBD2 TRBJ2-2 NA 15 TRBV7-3 CASSLGTRNTGELFF TGTGCCAGCAGCTTAGGGACTAGGAACACCGGGGAGCTGTTTTTT
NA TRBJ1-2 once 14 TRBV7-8 CASSLSFRGYGYTF TGTGCCAGCAGCTTATCGTTTAGGGGCTATGGCTACACCTTC
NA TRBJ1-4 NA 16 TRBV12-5 CASGLVYDPGNEKLFF TGTGCTAGTGGTTTGGTCTACGACCCGGGAAATGAAAAACTGTTTTTT
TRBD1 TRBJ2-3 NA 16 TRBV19 CASSIVGRGQGDTQYF TGTGCCAGTAGTATAGTTGGCAGGGGGCAGGGAGATACGCAGTATTTT
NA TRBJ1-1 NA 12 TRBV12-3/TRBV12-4 CASSPSPPGAFF TGTGCCAGCAGTCCGAGTCCCCCCGGGGCTTTCTTT
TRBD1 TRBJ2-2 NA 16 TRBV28 CASSSGQGSDTGELFF TGTGCCAGCAGTTCGGGACAGGGTTCGGACACCGGGGAGCTGTTTTTT
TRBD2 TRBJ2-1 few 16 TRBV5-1 CASSSDNLAGGNEQFF TGCGCCAGCAGCTCAGATAATCTAGCGGGGGGCAATGAGCAGTTCTTC
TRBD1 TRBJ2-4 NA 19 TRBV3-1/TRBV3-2 CASSRTSGTGGGERNIQYF TGTGCCAGCAGCCGGACTTCCGGGACAGGGGGAGGAGAGAGAAACATTCAGTACTTC
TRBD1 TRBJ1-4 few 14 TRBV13 CASSLTGQDEKLFF TGTGCCAGCAGCTTGACAGGGCAGGATGAAAAACTGTTTTTT
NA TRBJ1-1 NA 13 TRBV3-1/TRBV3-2 CASSPREGSEAFF TGTGCCAGCAGCCCCAGAGAGGGCTCTGAAGCTTTCTTT
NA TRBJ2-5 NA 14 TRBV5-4 CASSLNLPQETQYF TGTGCCAGCAGCTTGAACCTACCTCAAGAGACCCAGTACTTC
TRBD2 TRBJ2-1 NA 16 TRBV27 CASSTYTGTRAGEQFF TGTGCCAGCAGCACTTACACCGGGACTAGGGCTGGTGAGCAGTTCTTC
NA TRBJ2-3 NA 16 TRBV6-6 CASSRDSQPPTDTQYF TGTGCCAGCAGTCGAGACAGCCAGCCACCCACAGATACGCAGTATTTT
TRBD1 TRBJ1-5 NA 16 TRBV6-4 CASSCGDRDSNQPQHF TGTGCCAGCAGTTGTGGGGACAGGGACAGCAATCAGCCCCAGCATTTT
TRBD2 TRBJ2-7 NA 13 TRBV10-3 CAISSGETYEQYF TGTGCCATCAGCAGCGGGGAGACCTACGAGCAGTACTTC
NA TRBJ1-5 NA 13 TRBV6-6 CASSRGADQPQHF TGTGCCAGCAGTCGGGGGGCGGATCAGCCCCAGCATTTT
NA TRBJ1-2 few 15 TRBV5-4 CASSLLQGSGYGYTF TGTGCCAGCAGCTTGTTGCAGGGGTCGGGGTATGGCTACACCTTC
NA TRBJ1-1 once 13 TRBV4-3 CASSQEGQGEAFF TGCGCCAGCAGCCAAGAGGGGCAGGGGGAAGCTTTCTTT
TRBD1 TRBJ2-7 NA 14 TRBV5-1 CASKQGQVNYEQYF TGCGCCAGCAAACAAGGACAGGTAAACTACGAGCAGTACTTC
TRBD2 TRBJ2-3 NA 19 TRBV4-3 CASSQVSGTSGGARDTQYF TGCGCCAGCAGCCAAGTGTCCGGGACTAGCGGGGGGGCAAGAGATACGCAGTATTTT
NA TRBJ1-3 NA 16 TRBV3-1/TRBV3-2 CASSQDLQSSGNTIYF TGTGCCAGCAGCCAAGATTTACAGAGCTCTGGAAACACCATATATTTT
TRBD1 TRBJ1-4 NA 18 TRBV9 CASSPPRTGSGFGEKLFF TGTGCCAGCAGCCCTCCCAGGACAGGTTCGGGCTTTGGTGAAAAACTGTTTTTT
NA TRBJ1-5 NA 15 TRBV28 CASSLRLGGHQPQHF TGTGCCAGCAGTTTGAGGTTGGGCGGACACCAGCCCCAGCATTTT
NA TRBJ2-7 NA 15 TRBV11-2 CASSLTPEGPYEQYF TGTGCCAGCAGCTTAACACCCGAGGGTCCCTACGAGCAGTACTTC
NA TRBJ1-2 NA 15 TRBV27 CASSPRTVTFYGYTF TGTGCCAGCAGTCCACGGACAGTTACCTTCTATGGCTACACCTTC
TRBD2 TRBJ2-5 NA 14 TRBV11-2 CASSQRGVEETQYF TGTGCCAGCAGCCAGCGGGGGGTCGAAGAGACCCAGTACTTC
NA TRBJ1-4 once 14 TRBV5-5 CASSLGGRGEKLFF TGTGCCAGCAGCTTAGGAGGTCGAGGTGAAAAACTGTTTTTT
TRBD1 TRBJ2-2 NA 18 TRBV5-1 CASSLRFWGQGNTGELFF TGCGCCAGCAGCTTGAGGTTTTGGGGACAGGGGAACACCGGGGAGCTGTTTTTT
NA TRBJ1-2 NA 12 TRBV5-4 CASRTRVGGYTF TGTGCCAGCAGGACCAGGGTGGGGGGCTACACCTTC
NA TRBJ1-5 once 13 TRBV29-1 CSVSDGSNQPQHF TGCAGCGTCTCCGACGGGAGCAATCAGCCCCAGCATTTT
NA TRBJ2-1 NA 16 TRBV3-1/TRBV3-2 CASREHRDSPPNEQFF TGTGCCAGCAGAGAACACCGGGACTCCCCTCCGAATGAGCAGTTCTTC
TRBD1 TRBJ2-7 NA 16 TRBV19 CASSPRTGGVSGEQYF TGTGCCAGTAGTCCCCGGACAGGGGGTGTTTCTGGCGAGCAGTACTTC
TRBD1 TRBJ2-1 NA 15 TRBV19 CASSDRDRGYNEQFF TGTGCCAGTAGTGACCGGGACAGGGGCTACAATGAGCAGTTCTTC
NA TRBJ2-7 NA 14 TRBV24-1 CATSDTGQTYEQYF TGTGCCACCAGTGACACCGGACAGACCTACGAGCAGTACTTC
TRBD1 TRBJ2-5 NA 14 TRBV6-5 CASSYTTGGETQYF TGTGCCAGCAGTTACACGACAGGGGGAGAGACCCAGTACTTC
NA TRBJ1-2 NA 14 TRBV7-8 CASSLAGDNYGYTF TGTGCCAGCAGCTTAGCCGGGGATAACTATGGCTACACCTTC
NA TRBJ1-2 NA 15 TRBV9 CASSVSVQANYGYTF TGTGCCAGCAGCGTTAGTGTACAGGCTAACTATGGCTACACCTTC
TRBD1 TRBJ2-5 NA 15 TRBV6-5 CASSPGTGIRETQYF TGTGCCAGCAGCCCGGGGACAGGTATTCGCGAGACCCAGTACTTC
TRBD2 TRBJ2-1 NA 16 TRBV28 CASYPRGGRGYNEQFF TGTGCCAGCTATCCGAGGGGAGGGCGCGGTTACAATGAGCAGTTCTTC
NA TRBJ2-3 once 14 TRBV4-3 CASSQDRVTDTQYF TGCGCCAGCAGCCAGGACAGAGTCACAGATACGCAGTATTTT
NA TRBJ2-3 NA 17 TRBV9 CASSVATGSPGLDTQYF TGTGCCAGCAGCGTAGCTACGGGATCCCCGGGATTAGATACGCAGTATTTT
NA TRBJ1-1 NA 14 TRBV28 CASSHPRQSREAFF TGTGCCAGCAGCCATCCCCGACAGTCTCGTGAAGCTTTCTTT
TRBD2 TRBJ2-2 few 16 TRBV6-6 CASSLQAGGFSGELFF TGTGCCAGCAGTTTACAAGCGGGGGGGTTTTCCGGGGAGCTGTTTTTT
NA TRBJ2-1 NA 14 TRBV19 CATSPVGQFNEQFF TGTGCCACCTCTCCCGTGGGGCAATTCAATGAGCAGTTCTTC
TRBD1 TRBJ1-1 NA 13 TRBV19 CASRRTGLTEAFF TGTGCCAGTAGGAGGACAGGGCTTACTGAAGCTTTCTTT
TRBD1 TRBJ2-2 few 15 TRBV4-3 CASSQLTGKTGELFF TGCGCCAGCAGCCAACTGACAGGGAAAACCGGGGAGCTGTTTTTT
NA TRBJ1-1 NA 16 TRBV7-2 CASINYPQGRGTEAFF TGTGCCAGCATCAATTACCCTCAGGGCAGGGGCACTGAAGCTTTCTTT